The sequence of this TCR beta chain was determined in a study of CD8 T cells in Susac syndrome. A word on this clonotype: Its antigen is still unknown.

An input of roughly 0.45 to 1 ug of RNA was subjected to reverse transcription using random hexamers. TCR beta CDR3 was amplified by immunoSEQ multiplex PCR. This amplification extended across 54 Vbeta and 13 Jbeta segments. One entry per CDR3 protein, called by TCRdb with MiXCR from the immunoSEQ multiplex PCR reads. The sample has 150,000 to 200,000 distinct CDR3 sequences; 94% are singletons. Trimming took off 6 bases at V and 6 bases at J, with 14 bases between the two ends. The CDR3 has 13 amino acids. Germline CDR1 is SNHLY and CDR2 is FYNNEI. Findings of the study overall: Clonal expansion did not appear in Susac syndrome CD4+ T cell repertoires.

FACS enriched CD8+ TEMRA cells, while bulk CD8+ and CD4+ were negatively isolated. The chain joins TRBV2 to TRBJ1-1, with D possibly matching TRBD1 (6 bases). Sequencing was performed on CD4+ T cells from PBMCs. The receptor was isolated from a human donor with Susac syndrome. This CDR3 reads CASSPRGGAEAFF. In DNA form, the CDR3 reads TGTGCCAGCAGCCCCAGGGGAGGAGCTGAAGCTTTCTTT.